This T cell receptor beta chain was recorded in a study of shared clonotypes between healthy human individuals. Germline V gene sequence: CDR1 ENHRY, CDR2 SYGVKD. The V end was cut by 8 bases, the J end by 5 bases, with 15 bases between. The CDR3 is 14 residues long. Execution of the assay was at deep level. Evenly divided among several immunoSEQ plates was the genomic DNA of each subset. Bulk PBMC genomic DNA spanned ten immunoSEQ deep plates. Original handling: In the immunoSEQ data, sequences were junction-only and lacked quality scores, so filtering differed. The protocol was immunoSEQ multiplex PCR, while the TCRdb copy is restricted to in-frame clones and leaves out a portion. V and J calls and clone size come straight from that table; D and trimming were deduced from the DNA. The sample includes about 600,000 clones, around 80% of them seen just once.

What was sequenced was PBMCs. The source of this sequence is a woman between 40 and 50 years old in good health. Some clones in this sample may be carry-over from other donors' samples. The rearrangement uses TRBV10-3 and TRBJ2-2, with D tentatively TRBD2 (5 bases). This CDR3 is CAIGGREATGELFF. The CDR3, as DNA: TGTGCCATCGGTGGGAGAGAAGCAACCGGGGAGCTGTTTTTT.